This is a list of T cell receptor beta chains from one sample in a study of T and B cells in COVID-19 patients. A single record per CDR3 protein comes from TCRdb applying MiXCR to the multiplex PCR reads. The sample lists around 10,000 distinct CDR3 sequences; around 33% were seen once. The specimen was blood. The receptor source for this set is a human donor with active COVID-19. CDR3s include the opening cysteine and the closing phenylalanine or tryptophan. Each record gives: D gene, CDR3 length, V gene, J gene, clone size, CDR3 protein, CDR3 DNA. The D gene is left open where the match is weak. Clone size appears in some rows only: once, few, many, or a class for an expanded clone.

-	16	TRBV27	TRBJ2-1	-	CASSGRGRGSYNEQFF	TGTGCCAGCAGCGGCCGAGGGCGAGGCTCCTACAATGAGCAGTTCTTC
-	13	TRBV6-5	TRBJ2-2	few	CASSDVTHGELFF	TGTGCCAGCAGTGACGTTACCCACGGGGAGCTGTTTTTT
-	13	TRBV20-1	TRBJ1-5	-	CSATQGVNQPQHF	TGCAGTGCAACACAGGGAGTCAATCAGCCCCAGCATTTT
-	12	TRBV29-1	TRBJ2-7	medium-sized	CSVAFPYGEQYF	TGCAGCGTGGCGTTCCCCTACGGGGAGCAGTACTTC
TRBD1	15	TRBV19	TRBJ2-3	medium-sized	CASSIDDRAENTQYF	TGTGCCAGTAGTATAGATGACAGGGCTGAGAATACGCAGTATTTT
TRBD2	14	TRBV6-1	TRBJ2-3	-	CAGISGGAGDTQYF	TGTGCCGGAATTAGCGGGGGGGCAGGAGATACGCAGTATTTT
-	21	TRBV14	TRBJ2-1	-	CASSQEFPRIGSPFTDNEQFF	TGTGCCAGCAGCCAAGAATTTCCCCGTATTGGGTCACCCTTCACCGACAATGAGCAGTTCTTC
-	16	TRBV7-2	TRBJ1-4	few	CASSLITGRANEKLFF	TGTGCCAGCAGCTTAATCACAGGGAGGGCTAATGAAAAACTGTTTTTT
TRBD1	14	TRBV5-1	TRBJ2-3	few	CASSPGTGTDTQYF	TGCGCCAGCAGCCCTGGGACAGGGACAGATACGCAGTATTTT
-	15	TRBV18	TRBJ1-5	-	CASSPAGNSNQPQHF	TGTGCCAGCTCACCCGCGGGAAATAGCAATCAGCCCCAGCATTTT
-	18	TRBV5-1	TRBJ1-6	-	CASSVSSATGLLGSPLHF	TGCGCCAGCTCCGTTTCATCGGCTACAGGGTTGCTAGGTTCACCCCTCCACTTT
-	11	TRBV30	TRBJ2-5	-	CAWRVDETQYF	TGTGCCTGGAGGGTGGACGAGACCCAGTACTTC
TRBD2	17	TRBV5-6	TRBJ2-3	-	CASSLLVSGGGPDTQYF	TGTGCCAGCAGCTTGTTAGTTAGCGGGGGGGGGCCAGATACGCAGTATTTT
-	14	TRBV27	TRBJ2-7	medium-sized	CASSLSGESWEQYF	TGTGCCAGCAGTTTGTCTGGGGAGTCCTGGGAGCAGTACTTC
TRBD1	18	TRBV5-6	TRBJ1-2	-	CASSLVGGPGTGGNGYTF	TGCGCCAGCAGCTTGGTTGGTGGGCCCGGGACAGGGGGCAATGGCTACACCTTC
-	11	TRBV19	TRBJ1-1	-	CASSMYGEAFF	TGTGCCAGTAGTATGTACGGTGAAGCTTTCTTT
-	16	TRBV12-3/TRBV12-4	TRBJ2-3	-	CASSLKTGGGTDTQYF	TGTGCCAGCAGTCTCAAAACAGGGGGGGGCACAGATACGCAGTATTTT
TRBD1	15	TRBV11-1	TRBJ1-4	-	CASSPRTGKNEKLFF	TGTGCCAGCAGCCCAAGGACAGGGAAGAATGAAAAACTGTTTTTT
-	13	TRBV18	TRBJ2-7	medium-sized	CASSPLQGVEQYF	TGTGCCAGCTCACCCCTACAGGGCGTCGAGCAGTACTTC
-	16	TRBV10-3	TRBJ2-3	-	CAINCGSRSSTDTQYF	TGTGCCATCAACTGTGGCAGCCGATCTAGCACAGATACGCAGTATTTT
TRBD1	15	TRBV10-3	TRBJ2-5	-	CAISYTDRGAETQYF	TGTGCCATCAGTTACACGGACAGGGGTGCGGAGACCCAGTACTTC
TRBD1	15	TRBV7-2	TRBJ1-3	-	CASSQGVSAGNTIYF	TGTGCCAGCAGCCAGGGGGTCAGCGCTGGAAACACCATATATTTT
-	14	TRBV5-6	TRBJ1-5	-	CASSLVQGGQPQHF	TGCGCCAGCAGCTTGGTACAGGGAGGTCAGCCCCAGCATTTT
TRBD1	15	TRBV15	TRBJ1-4	-	CATSRPGQTNEKLFF	TGTGCCACCAGCAGACCGGGACAGACTAATGAAAAACTGTTTTTT
-	13	TRBV19	TRBJ1-2	few	CASIPQGAYGYTF	TGTGCCAGTATTCCACAGGGCGCCTATGGCTACACCTTC
TRBD2	15	TRBV15	TRBJ2-7	medium-sized	CATSRDPSGSYEQYF	TGTGCCACCAGCAGAGATCCTAGCGGGTCCTACGAGCAGTACTTC
TRBD1	16	TRBV7-2	TRBJ2-1	few	CASSLTGTGNYNEQFF	TGTGCCAGCAGCCTAACGGGGACAGGAAACTACAATGAGCAGTTCTTC
-	16	TRBV5-6	TRBJ2-7	medium-sized	CASSQSLTQSSYEQYF	TGTGCCAGCAGCCAGTCACTGACACAGAGCTCCTACGAGCAGTACTTC
-	15	TRBV6-1	TRBJ1-1	-	CASSDPARMNTEAFF	TGTGCCAGCAGTGATCCGGCCCGTATGAACACTGAAGCTTTCTTT
-	17	TRBV19	TRBJ1-6	few	CASSIASGESSNSPLHF	TGTGCCAGTAGTATAGCTTCTGGGGAATCGTCGAATTCACCCCTCCACTTT
TRBD2	17	TRBV4-1	TRBJ2-3	once	CASSQEGTSASTDTQYF	TGCGCCAGCAGCCAAGAAGGGACTAGCGCTAGCACAGATACGCAGTATTTT
-	15	TRBV30	TRBJ1-6	medium-sized	CAWSVSWGADSPLHF	TGTGCCTGGAGTGTATCGTGGGGGGCGGATTCACCCCTCCACTTT
TRBD1	14	TRBV18	TRBJ1-4	-	CASSPRDSNEKLFF	TGTGCCAGCTCACCCCGGGACAGTAATGAAAAACTGTTTTTT
-	12	TRBV6-5	TRBJ2-5	few	CASSYGQETQYF	TGTGCCAGCAGTTACGGTCAAGAGACCCAGTACTTC
-	16	TRBV27	TRBJ1-2	-	CASSLEGQGGNYGYTF	TGTGCCAGCAGTTTAGAGGGCCAGGGCGGAAACTATGGCTACACCTTC
TRBD1	14	TRBV4-3	TRBJ1-2	-	CASSQEDRGGGYTF	TGCGCCAGCAGCCAAGAAGACAGGGGCGGCGGCTACACCTTC
TRBD1	16	TRBV12-3/TRBV12-4	TRBJ1-2	-	CASSPDRGTSRYGYTF	TGTGCCAGCAGTCCGGACAGGGGAACTTCTCGATATGGCTACACCTTC
-	11	TRBV11-1	TRBJ2-1	few	CASNIEGQSFF	TGTGCCAGCAATATAGAGGGGCAGTCGTTCTTC
-	15	TRBV12-3/TRBV12-4	TRBJ1-3	once	CASSLSGPSGNTIYF	TGTGCCAGCAGTCTCTCAGGGCCCTCTGGAAACACCATATATTTT
-	13	TRBV24-1	TRBJ1-5	few	CATSEGFNQPQHF	TGTGCCACCAGTGAAGGGTTCAACCAGCCCCAGCATTTT
-	17	TRBV30	TRBJ1-4	few	CAWSVRGGVATNEKLFF	TGTGCCTGGAGTGTACGGGGAGGAGTTGCAACTAATGAAAAACTGTTTTTT
-	15	TRBV30	TRBJ2-2	medium-sized	CAWSAAGIDTGELFF	TGTGCCTGGAGTGCTGCAGGGATAGACACCGGGGAGCTGTTTTTT